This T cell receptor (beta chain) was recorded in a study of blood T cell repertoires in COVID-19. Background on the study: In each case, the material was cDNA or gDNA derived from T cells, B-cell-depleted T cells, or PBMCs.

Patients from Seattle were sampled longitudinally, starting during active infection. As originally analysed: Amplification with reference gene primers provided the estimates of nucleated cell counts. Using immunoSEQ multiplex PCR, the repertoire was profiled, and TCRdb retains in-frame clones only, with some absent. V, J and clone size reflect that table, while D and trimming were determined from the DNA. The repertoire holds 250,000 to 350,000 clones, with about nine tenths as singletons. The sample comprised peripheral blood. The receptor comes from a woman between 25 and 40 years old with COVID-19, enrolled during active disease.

The CDR3 DNA reads TGTGCCAGCAGCTTAGCGGCAGGGTACACCGGGGAGCTGTTTTTT. This codes for CASSLAAGYTGELFF. The chain has TRBV7-9 and TRBJ2-2; possible D gene TRBD1, 5 bases. This CDR3 is built from 15 residues. The V end lost 0 bases, the J end lost 3 bases, and 8 bases lay between the germline ends. Germline CDR1 reads SEHNR; CDR2 reads FQNEAQ (reference sequence).